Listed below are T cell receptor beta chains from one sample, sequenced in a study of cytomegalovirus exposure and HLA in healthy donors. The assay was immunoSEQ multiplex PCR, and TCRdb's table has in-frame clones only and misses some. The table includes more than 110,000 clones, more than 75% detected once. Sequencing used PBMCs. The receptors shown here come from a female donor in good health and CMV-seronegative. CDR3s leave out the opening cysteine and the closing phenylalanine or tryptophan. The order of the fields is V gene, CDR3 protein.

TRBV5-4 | ASSAGQSTDTQY
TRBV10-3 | AITSGTYEQY
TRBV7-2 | ASSDLDRGLGNEQF
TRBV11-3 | ASSLILGEQF
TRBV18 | ASSKPGGRGANVLT
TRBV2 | ASSEPQGNQPQH
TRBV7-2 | ASSFDRDSGNTIY
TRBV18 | ASSRTETEAF
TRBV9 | ASSPGGKETQY
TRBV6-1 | ASSDFRGTGTNEKLF
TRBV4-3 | ASSQLAGGRGTQY
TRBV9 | ASSVDRTWDTIY
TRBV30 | AWSVGGEQF
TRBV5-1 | ASSLAVTGGYGYT
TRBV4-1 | ASSQQGWSNEKLF
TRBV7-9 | ASRLAGPGNEQF
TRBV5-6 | ASRTGFFYGYT
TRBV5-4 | ASSQTIRSTETQY
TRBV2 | ASNLRGPGNTIY
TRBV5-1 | ASSSWTGNGTEAF
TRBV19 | ASSLRLAGGLEQF
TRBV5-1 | ASSLVASGRQSEAF
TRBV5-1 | ASSTGQGAYNEQF
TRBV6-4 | ASSDTGQGRTEAF
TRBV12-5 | ASGRGTSGFSETQY
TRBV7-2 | ASSPQDSGANVLT
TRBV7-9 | ASSLNGAAEQY
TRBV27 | ASSPRGRQETQY
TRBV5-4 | ASTNTGELF
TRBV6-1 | ASKARTAHNSPLH
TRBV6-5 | ASRRTGRTDTQY
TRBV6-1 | ASSESPGEAF
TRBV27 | ASSLTTRSSYDQPQH
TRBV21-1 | ASSKAPVRTSLISHEQY
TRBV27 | ASSSDRGTSPLH
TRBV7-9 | ASSLNSRGSPLH
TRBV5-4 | ASSLGRGQETQY
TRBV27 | ASSLVGRTYNSPLH
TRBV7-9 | ASSLGQGPRTDTQY
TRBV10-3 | AISDRGRSEAF
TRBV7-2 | ASSSQGALSNQPQH
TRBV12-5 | ASGLRSSGYGNEKLF
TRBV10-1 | ASSDKGRANTGELF
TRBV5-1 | ASSLLGGGAQETQY
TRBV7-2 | ASSARGSSSYEQY
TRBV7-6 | ASSRGSSSGFYEQY
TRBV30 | ACPTTQGSPETQY
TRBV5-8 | ASSFGGGNYGTGELF
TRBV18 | ASSPPGQDSEPQH
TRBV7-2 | ASSLVAGWAEAF
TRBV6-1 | ASSSTGSGDQPQH
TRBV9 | ASSVLQGAGEQY
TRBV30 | ACNRDGELF
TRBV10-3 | AISESWEGPYEQY
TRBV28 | ASSPSPRIQEKAF
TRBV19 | ASSRDTDTQY
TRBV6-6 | ASSPGTGVGTEAF
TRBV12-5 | ASGLGNRLKNSPLH
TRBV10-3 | AISGRETYEQY